The 8 T cell receptor beta chains presented below share a single source sample, sequenced in a study of siplizumab effects on memory and regulatory T cells. Clones were sequenced by immunoSEQ multiplex PCR, and TCRdb holds only the in-frame ones, with some missing. The repertoire holds 90,000 to 150,000 clones, with around 95% as singletons. Material for sequencing was non-Treg CD4+ T cells sorted from blood. The receptors originated from a human donor in good health.

Notes on this clone: Other nucleotide sequences from this sample produce the same CDR3. This chain joins TRBV15 and TRBJ1-1; possible D gene TRBD1, 5 bases. This CDR3 contains 16 residues. Germline V gene data show CDR1 as LNHNV and CDR2 as YYDKDF (reference sequence). V was shortened by 0 bases and J by 0 bases, with 11 bases between the two germline ends. DNA for the CDR3: TGTGCCACCAGCAGAGACCAGGGACGGTTGAACACTGAAGCTTTCTTT. Amino acids: CATSRDQGRLNTEAFF.

The chain combines TRBV5-4 with TRBJ1-1, with TRBD1 as a possible D gene (5 bases). The V end was cut by 2 bases, the J end by 1 base, with 12 bases between. CDR3 length: 15 residues. Germline V gene lookup returns CDR1 SGHNT and CDR2 YYREEE (reference sequence). CDR3: CASSFGLGGNTEAFF. CDR3 coding DNA: TGTGCCAGCAGCTTTGGCCTCGGGGGGAACACTGAAGCTTTCTTT.

The gene calls are TRBV6-4 and TRBJ1-1; D is perhaps TRBD1 (6 bases). Per germline, CDR1 MRHNA and CDR2 SNTAGT. Trimming left V 7 bases short and J 0 bases short, with 15 bases between. The CDR3 contains 15 residues. CDR3 in amino acids: CASKTEQGMNTEAFF. CDR3 sequence (DNA): TGTGCCAGCAAAACAGAACAGGGAATGAACACTGAAGCTTTCTTT.

The rearrangement links TRBV27 to TRBJ1-3, with D perhaps TRBD1 (6 bases). CDR1 and CDR2 from the germline V gene are MNHEY and SMNVEV (reference sequence). V was trimmed by 2 bases and J by 4 bases, leaving 12 bases between them. This CDR3 comprises 15 residues. The CDR3 region has the DNA TGTGCCAGCAGTTTAGTGGCGGGGGCAGGAAACACCATATATTTT. Its protein is CASSLVAGAGNTIYF.

The V gene is TRBV6-6, the J gene TRBJ2-3; no definite D call. Trimming stripped 0 bases from V and 2 bases from J, with 9 bases between. Germline loops: CDR1 MNHNY, CDR2 SVGAGI (reference sequence). This CDR3 has 15 amino acids. The CDR3 protein is CASSYSRTDTDTQYF. The DNA for the CDR3 is TGTGCCAGCAGTTACTCGAGGACGGACACAGATACGCAGTATTTT.

This rearrangement joins TRBV6-5 to TRBJ1-6; D uncertain. Trimming shortened V by 5 bases and J by 10 bases, and 9 bases separated the two germline ends. Germline V gives CDR1 MNHEY, CDR2 SVGAGI. The CDR3 is 12 amino acids. The CDR3, as DNA: TGTGCCAGCAGTGAACCTGCCTCACCCCTCCACTTT. It codes for CASSEPASPLHF.

The V call is TRBV19, the J call TRBJ2-1, with TRBD2 matching 10 bases. CDR3 length equals 19 residues. CDR1 is LNHDA and CDR2 is SQIVND in the germline V gene (reference sequence). After removal of 0 bases from V and 7 bases from J, the junction contained 15 bases not matched to a gene. In nucleotides, the CDR3 is TGTGCCAGTAGTATAGATTCCCCGGTTCAGCGGGGGGGCCGGAATGAGCAGTTCTTC. Translating it yields CASSIDSPVQRGGRNEQFF. Full variable domain (remainder filled in from reference TRBV19 and TRBJ2-1): DGGITQSPKYLFRKEGQNVTLSCEQNLNHDAMYWYRQDPGQGLRLIYYSQIVNDFQKGDIAEGYSVSREKKESFPLTVTSAQKNPTAFYLCASSIDSPVQRGGRNEQFFGPGTRLTVL.

This chain connects TRBV9 to TRBJ2-7; 8 bases are shared with TRBD1. V was clipped by 1 base and J by 0 bases; unmatched bases: 9. The germline CDR1 and CDR2 sequences are SGDLS and YYNGEE. The CDR3 runs to 17 residues. The CDR3, as DNA: TGTGCCAGCAGCGTACCGACAGGGGTGATTAGCTCCTACGAGCAGTACTTC. Translation gives CASSVPTGVISSYEQYF.